At least ten counts were recorded for the clone carrying this T cell receptor (beta chain). Antigen: not known. V was cut by 3 bases and J by 5 bases, with 16 bases left in between. The germline gives CDR1 LGHDT, CDR2 YNNKEL (reference sequence). The CDR3 length is 16 residues. The data stem from a study of regulatory T cells in long-lasting Graves disease. The sample's time point: newly diagnosed GD, antithyroid drugs for less than 3 months. PBMC RNA was the source of the TCR library. Study conclusions and caveats: The TCR repertoire of persistent Graves' patients was less diverse than that of newly diagnosed ones. Whereas nearly 1,000 public clonotypes were shared by new patients, persistent patients shared more, at a few thousand.

iRepertoire HTBI primers and Arm-PCR of CDR3 regions built TCR beta libraries. TCRdb recomputed calls from the multiplex PCR reads with MiXCR, one row per CDR3 protein. The sample carries a few hundred thousand distinct CDR3 sequences, about 15% recorded once. This sample was also put to use in a study of T cells in Graves' hyperthyroidism and ophthalmopathy. That study adds: The HTBI set primed first-round TCR CDR3 RT-PCR.

Sequences were derived from peripheral blood mononuclear cells (PBMCs), sampled at new diagnosis, from a patient treated with antithyroid drugs. The sequence was collected from a middle-aged woman with Graves disease. The chain has TRBV3-1 and TRBJ2-2; TRBD2 might be the D (6 bases). The CDR3 DNA reads as TGTGCCAGCAGCCACAGCGAGCGGGCCGGGACCGGGGAGCTGTTTTTT. This encodes CASSHSERAGTGELFF. Full variable domain (remainder filled in from reference TRBV3-1 and TRBJ2-2): DTAVSQTPKYLVTQMGNDKSIKCEQNLGHDTMYWYKQDSKKFLKIMFSYNNKELIINETVPNRFSPKSPDKAHLNLHINSLELGDSAVYFCASSHSERAGTGELFFGEGSRLTVL.